The TCR beta chain under discussion was sequenced for a study of shared clonotypes between healthy human individuals (dated by TCRdb to the early 2020s). With respect to the entire study: A couple of women and a few men aged 18 to 49 years were included in the cohort. Libraries were prepared and TCR repertoires were sequenced by different laboratories using diverse techniques, in order to increase sequencing depth and limit assay-specific biases. Leukapheresis yielded between about 0.8 and 9.5 billion PBMCs per donor. To estimate repertoire size and how much clonotypes are shared between individuals, the study performed deep sequencing of blood TCR repertoires from 4 to 6 healthy adults. For each donor, CD4 naive and CD4 memory were each given three plates, CD8 naive was given two plates, and CD8 memory was given one plate.

The donors were healthy, HIV-negative adults who had no recently reported acute infections or vaccinations. Every donor was a Caucasian adult residing in Nashville, Tennessee, USA. Magnetic negative selection was used to enrich CD4+ T cells, after which naive cells were positively selected on CD45RA and the negative fraction became the memory subset. Blood was collected by leukapheresis, and PBMCs were isolated by Ficoll-Histopaque density gradient centrifugation and then cryopreserved in liquid nitrogen vapor phase. Analytical flow cytometry was used to check the purity and quantity of each magnetically sorted T cell population. Genomic DNA was isolated from every sorted fraction and measured by UV absorbance on a Nanodrop 2000c. Study-wide conclusions, independent of this receptor: When a few donors were compared, the shared fraction of clonotypes was around 5.1% for naive CD4, more than 3% for naive CD8, roughly 2.3% for memory CD4, and about 0.36% for memory CD8. Even with the large sequencing depth, rarefaction of the sorted-subset datasets indicated that sequencing was incomplete. Based on pairwise subsampling, the degree of clonotype sharing among donors was expected to be affected by sequencing depth. Compared with non-shared clonotypes, the clonotypes found in all four sorted-subset donors had higher generation probabilities. The small number of donors limited the genetic and exposure-history diversity represented. Naive subsets generally had larger estimated clonotype richness than memory subsets. Only blood was sampled, and tissue TCR repertoires likely differ from those in blood.

Points on this clone: This receptor's antigen is unknown. One base away there is no much larger clone; base qualities are not given.

TCR CDR3 regions were amplified from genomic DNA by multiplex PCR using the deep immunoSEQ assay. Genomic DNA extracted from each cell subset was distributed evenly over all wells of several immunoSEQ 96-well plates, and each plate served as one replicate. Each replicate PCR for sorted subsets received roughly 200 ng genomic DNA, equal to about 30,000 T cell genomes. Purified libraries were measured with a Qubit 3.0 fluorometer, size-checked on a Bioanalyzer 2100, and measured again with the KAPA Library Quantification kit. A separate single-read 150-cycle Illumina NextSeq 550 flow cell was used to sequence each immunoSEQ 96-well plate. Regarding the original processing steps: Because only junctional sequences without quality scores were contained in the immunoSEQ output, filtering matching that applied to full-length reads could not be performed. Sequences were annotated with PyIR, a Python wrapper for IgBLAST v1.9, using IMGT germline references to assign V/J genes and CDR3. Reads were removed for weak V/J assignments (E-value above 1e-6), missing CDR3, stop codons, out-of-frame junctions, or ambiguous translated residues. V3J clonotypes were defined by identical inferred V gene, J gene, and CDR3 amino acid sequence. Percentage overlap between repertoires was calculated by dividing the number of shared unique clonotypes by the size of the smaller repertoire. Richness of each repertoire was evaluated using RTK rarefaction, the Chao1 estimator, and Recon v2.1 estimates of unobserved clonotypes. OLGA was used to compute generation probabilities for all TCRbeta clonotypes that the gDNA method yielded from a few donors. The table was pulled from immuneACCESS by TCRdb, which kept in-frame rearrangements only. Such tables lose some clones; where checked, under half of the loss comes from unresolved V genes, and the rest has no known cause. That table is the source of V, J and clone size, and D and trimming were worked out from the DNA. For this sample there are 2 million to 2.5 million clones; 95% appear just once. Of the sample, roughly 0.13% is held by the ten largest clones.

V and J are truncated by 4 bases and 3 bases respectively, leaving an intervening sequence of 16 bases. Based on the germline V gene, the CDR1 and CDR2 sequences are SGHAT and FQNNGV. Measured from the cysteine to the phenylalanine, the CDR3 is 15 residues long. The kept DNA is CDR3 alone, 45 bases in frame from the first base. The V and J segments used are TRBV11-2 and TRBJ2-7; D gene: possibly TRBD2, on 5 matching bases. The sequencing input was naive CD4+ T cells sorted from blood. The cell subset or site label for this specimen denotes: CD45RA+ positively selected. The origin of this receptor is a man younger than 35 in good health. The bases are TGTGCCAGCAGCTCTCTCCACCGGGGTAACTACGAGCAGTACTTC. Translated, this gives CASSSLHRGNYEQYF.